The present entry profiles one T cell receptor (beta chain) with its context. V was shortened by 4 bases and J by 5 bases, with 14 bases between the two germline ends. CDR3 size: 15 residues. From germline, CDR1 is KGHSH and CDR2 LQKENI. This sample was taken from a study of T cells after yellow fever vaccination. 5'RACE template switching generated TCR cDNA, adding a universal primer site and UMIs. TCRdb analysed the 5' RACE reads with MiXCR anew, one entry per CDR3 protein. The data show 500,000 to 700,000 distinct CDR3 sequences, over 15% seen once. The TCR comes from a young man who received the YFV17D yellow fever vaccine. Sequenced material: PBMCs, taken 15 days after the yellow fever booster vaccination. The genes are TRBV18 and TRBJ2-2; maybe TRBD2 (5 bases). The CDR3 is CASSLSRTGTGELFF. DNA for the CDR3: TGTGCCAGCTCACTTAGCCGGACGGGGACCGGGGAGCTGTTTTTT.